This is a list of T cell receptor beta chains from one sample in a study of T cell repertoires in cytomegalovirus infection. Using its own MiXCR run on the reads, TCRdb lists one record per CDR3 protein. The table lists roughly 500,000 distinct CDR3 sequences, roughly a third of them singletons, with roughly a sixth in the top ten. Antigens of these TCRs are unknown. Sequencing was performed on cultured PBMCs, taken from culture after CMV antigen stimulation. These TCRs come from a human donor in good health (CMV status not recorded). Some clones in this sample may be carry-over from other donors' samples. CDR3s include the opening cysteine and the closing phenylalanine or tryptophan. The D gene is left open where the match is weak. The listing skips clone size in some rows; elsewhere it reads once, few, many or a size class.

many | TRBJ2-3 | TRBD1 | TRBV7-9 | CASSLDRGREDTQYF | TGTGCCAGCAGCTTAGACAGGGGGCGTGAAGATACGCAGTATTTT
NA | TRBJ1-6 | NA | TRBV6-8 | CASTPGPVSPLHF | TGTGCCAGCACCCCAGGTCCGGTTTCACCCCTCCACTTT
NA | TRBJ1-4 | NA | TRBV28 | CASRQGIGEKLFF | TGTGCCAGCAGGCAGGGGATTGGTGAAAAACTGTTTTTT
many | TRBJ1-1 | TRBD1 | TRBV7-6 | CASSLMDRARTEAFF | TGTGCCAGCAGCTTAATGGACAGGGCGCGCACTGAAGCTTTCTTT
NA | TRBJ1-3 | NA | TRBV7-9 | CASSLFLIPGQSGGNTIYF | TGTGCCAGCAGCTTATTCCTTATACCGGGACAATCGGGAGGAAACACCATATATTTT
few | TRBJ2-5 | NA | TRBV19 | CASSSIGTPETQYF | TGTGCCAGTAGTTCGATCGGGACTCCAGAGACCCAGTACTTC
NA | TRBJ2-3 | NA | TRBV7-9 | CASALGRHPTDTQYF | TGTGCCAGCGCCTTGGGCAGGCACCCCACAGATACGCAGTATTTT
NA | TRBJ1-1 | TRBD1 | TRBV12-3/TRBV12-4 | CASSRTGVLEAFF | TGTGCCAGCTCCCGGACAGGGGTGCTTGAAGCTTTCTTT
NA | TRBJ2-3 | TRBD2 | TRBV28 | CASSFPKGLAGTDTQYF | TGTGCCAGCAGTTTCCCGAAGGGACTAGCGGGAACAGATACGCAGTATTTT
NA | TRBJ2-7 | TRBD1 | TRBV12-3/TRBV12-4 | CASSLYGGQGDSYEQYF | TGTGCCAGCAGTTTGTATGGGGGACAGGGGGACTCCTACGAGCAGTACTTC
NA | TRBJ2-3 | NA | TRBV4-1 | CASTQVLRERADTQYF | TGCGCCAGCACCCAAGTTTTGAGAGAACGAGCAGATACGCAGTATTTT
NA | TRBJ1-6 | NA | TRBV7-8 | CASQPKGSPLHF | TGTGCCAGCCAACCGAAGGGGTCACCCCTCCACTTT
NA | TRBJ2-3 | NA | TRBV5-1 | CASFSGSTDTQYF | TGCGCCAGCTTCAGCGGTAGCACAGATACGCAGTATTTT
few | TRBJ2-2 | NA | TRBV11-3 | CASSKGGNTGELFF | TGTGCCAGCAGTAAGGGAGGAAACACCGGGGAGCTGTTTTTT
NA | TRBJ2-1 | TRBD1 | TRBV7-8 | CASSSGGSLSGDEQFF | TGTGCCAGCTCCTCAGGGGGCAGCTTATCCGGGGATGAGCAGTTCTTC
many | TRBJ2-5 | NA | TRBV7-9 | CASSQEGGAQETQYF | TGTGCCAGCAGCCAAGAAGGTGGGGCCCAAGAGACCCAGTACTTC
few | TRBJ2-7 | NA | TRBV6-2/TRBV6-3 | CASSTDSLVNEQYF | TGTGCCAGCAGTACGGACAGCCTCGTCAACGAGCAGTACTTC
NA | TRBJ2-4 | TRBD1 | TRBV28 | CASSLWIRDSLPKNIQYF | TGTGCCAGCAGTTTATGGATCCGGGACAGCCTGCCCAAAAACATTCAGTACTTC
NA | TRBJ2-4 | NA | TRBV6-4 | CASSDSALAKNIQYF | TGTGCCAGCAGTGACTCAGCGTTGGCCAAAAACATTCAGTACTTC
many | TRBJ1-2 | TRBD1 | TRBV7-8 | CASSLGQRVNYGYTF | TGTGCCAGCAGCTTGGGACAGCGGGTTAACTATGGCTACACCTTC
NA | TRBJ2-5 | TRBD2 | TRBV29-1 | CSVGLAGGPGTQYF | TGCAGCGTGGGACTAGCGGGAGGGCCGGGGACCCAGTACTTC
NA | TRBJ2-5 | NA | TRBV4-3 | CASSQDDYQETQYF | TGCGCCAGCAGCCAAGACGACTACCAAGAGACCCAGTACTTC
few | TRBJ2-2 | NA | TRBV7-2 | CASSRSGTDTGELFF | TGTGCCAGCAGCAGATCCGGGACGGACACCGGGGAGCTGTTTTTT
NA | TRBJ2-3 | NA | TRBV6-1 | CASSEQGRRTDTQYF | TGTGCCAGCAGTGAACAGGGGCGCCGCACAGATACGCAGTATTTT
few | TRBJ2-1 | NA | TRBV19 | CASKVGAGNEQFF | TGTGCCAGTAAGGTAGGGGCGGGCAATGAGCAGTTCTTC
NA | TRBJ2-4 | NA | TRBV7-6 | CASSLGYRGAKNIQYF | TGTGCCAGCAGCTTAGGCTACCGAGGGGCCAAAAACATTCAGTACTTC
NA | TRBJ2-3 | NA | TRBV7-8 | CASSSDRGPLRRDTQYF | TGTGCCAGCAGCTCCGACAGAGGACCCCTTCGGCGGGATACGCAGTATTTT
NA | TRBJ1-2 | NA | TRBV5-6 | CASRRGHLYGYTF | TGTGCCAGCAGGCGGGGACACCTCTATGGCTACACCTTC
NA | TRBJ1-1 | TRBD1 | TRBV20-1 | CSARGQPFEAFF | TGCAGTGCTAGGGGACAGCCATTTGAAGCTTTCTTT
few | TRBJ1-1 | NA | TRBV19 | CASSAYRGNTEAFF | TGTGCCAGTAGTGCATACAGAGGGAACACTGAAGCTTTCTTT
NA | TRBJ1-4 | NA | TRBV4-1 | CASSQGPKLFF | TGCGCCAGCAGCCAAGGCCCTAAACTGTTTTTT
NA | TRBJ1-4 | TRBD1 | TRBV7-2 | CASSLVGTGYEKLFF | TGTGCCAGCAGCTTAGTCGGGACAGGGTATGAAAAACTGTTTTTT
NA | TRBJ2-7 | TRBD2 | TRBV12-3/TRBV12-4 | CASSWGGGAYEQYF | TGTGCCAGCAGTTGGGGGGGGGGAGCCTACGAGCAGTACTTC
NA | TRBJ1-4 | TRBD1 | TRBV7-9 | CASSFYGTGDEKLFF | TGTGCCAGCAGCTTCTACGGGACAGGGGATGAAAAACTGTTTTTT
once | TRBJ2-1 | TRBD2 | TRBV4-1 | CASSQEGSPGLAVDNEQFF | TGCGCCAGCAGCCAAGAGGGTTCTCCGGGACTAGCGGTCGACAATGAGCAGTTCTTC
NA | TRBJ2-1 | NA | TRBV28 | CATQDLAYNEQFF | TGTGCCACACAAGACTTAGCCTACAATGAGCAGTTCTTC
few | TRBJ2-1 | NA | TRBV5-1 | CASSLGPRNEQFF | TGCGCCAGCAGCTTGGGTCCGCGCAATGAGCAGTTCTTC
once | TRBJ2-2 | NA | TRBV12-3/TRBV12-4 | CASRPPPLPMKNTGELFF | TGTGCCAGCAGACCCCCCCCCCTGCCAATGAAGAACACCGGGGAGCTGTTTTTT
many | TRBJ2-3 | TRBD2 | TRBV4-3 | CASSQGLAGGTDTQYF | TGCGCCAGCAGCCAAGGACTAGCGGGAGGCACAGATACGCAGTATTTT
many | TRBJ1-5 | NA | TRBV12-3/TRBV12-4 | CASSPTSPGLYNQPQHF | TGTGCCAGCAGTCCTACATCACCGGGACTCTACAATCAGCCCCAGCATTTT
NA | TRBJ2-3 | NA | TRBV6-6 | CASSPLVRDTQYF | TGTGCCAGCAGCCCCCTCGTGAGAGATACGCAGTATTTT
NA | TRBJ2-1 | TRBD2 | TRBV7-2 | CASSSSSGRASYNEQFF | TGTGCCAGCAGTTCTTCTAGCGGGAGGGCCTCCTACAATGAGCAGTTCTTC